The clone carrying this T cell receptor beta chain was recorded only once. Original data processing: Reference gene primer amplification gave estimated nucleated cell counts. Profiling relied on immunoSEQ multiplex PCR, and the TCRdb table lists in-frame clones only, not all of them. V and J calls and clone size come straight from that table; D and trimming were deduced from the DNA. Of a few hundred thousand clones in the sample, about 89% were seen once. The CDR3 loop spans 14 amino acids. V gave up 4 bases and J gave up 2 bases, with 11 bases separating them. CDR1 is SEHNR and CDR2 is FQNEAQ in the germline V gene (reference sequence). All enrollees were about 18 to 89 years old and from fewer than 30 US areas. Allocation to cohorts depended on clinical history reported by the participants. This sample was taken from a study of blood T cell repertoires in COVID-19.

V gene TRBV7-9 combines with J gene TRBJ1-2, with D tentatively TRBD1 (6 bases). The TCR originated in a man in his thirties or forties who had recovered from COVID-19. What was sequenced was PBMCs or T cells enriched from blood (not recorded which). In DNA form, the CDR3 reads TGTGCCAGCAGCTACGGGACAATCAACTATGGCTACACCTTC. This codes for CASSYGTINYGYTF.